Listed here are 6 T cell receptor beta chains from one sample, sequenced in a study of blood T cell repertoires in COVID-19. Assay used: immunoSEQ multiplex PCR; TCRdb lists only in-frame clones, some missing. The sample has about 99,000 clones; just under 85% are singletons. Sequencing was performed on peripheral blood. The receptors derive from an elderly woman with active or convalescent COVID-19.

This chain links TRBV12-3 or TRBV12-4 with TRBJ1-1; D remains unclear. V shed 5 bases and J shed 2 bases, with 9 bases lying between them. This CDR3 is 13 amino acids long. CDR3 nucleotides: TGTGCCAGCAGTCCTGACACCAACACTGAAGCTTTCTTT. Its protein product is CASSPDTNTEAFF.

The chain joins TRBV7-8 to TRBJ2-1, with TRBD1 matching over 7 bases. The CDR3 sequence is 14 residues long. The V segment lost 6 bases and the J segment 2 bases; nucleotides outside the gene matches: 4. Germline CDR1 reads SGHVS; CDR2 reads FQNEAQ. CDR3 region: CASRAGTAYNEQFF. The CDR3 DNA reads TGTGCCAGCAGGGCCGGGACAGCCTACAATGAGCAGTTCTTC.

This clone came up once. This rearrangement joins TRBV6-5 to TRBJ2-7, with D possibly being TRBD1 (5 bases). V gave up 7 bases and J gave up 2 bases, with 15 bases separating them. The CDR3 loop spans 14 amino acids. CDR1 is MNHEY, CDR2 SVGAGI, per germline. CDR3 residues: CASTRQPFTYEQYF. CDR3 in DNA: TGTGCCAGCACCCGACAGCCTTTCACCTACGAGCAGTACTTC.

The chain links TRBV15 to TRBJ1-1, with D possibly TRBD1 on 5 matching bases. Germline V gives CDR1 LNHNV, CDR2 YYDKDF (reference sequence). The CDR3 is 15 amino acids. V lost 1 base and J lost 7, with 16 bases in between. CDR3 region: CATSRGFGATDEAFF. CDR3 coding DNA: TGTGCCACCAGCAGAGGATTTGGGGCGACGGATGAAGCTTTCTTT.

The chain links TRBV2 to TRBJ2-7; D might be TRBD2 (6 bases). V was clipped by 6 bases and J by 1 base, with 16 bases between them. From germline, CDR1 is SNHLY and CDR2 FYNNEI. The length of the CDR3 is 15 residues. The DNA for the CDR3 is TGTGCCAGCAGGGAATCGGGACTCGGATCCTACGAGCAGTACTTC. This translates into CASRESGLGSYEQYF.

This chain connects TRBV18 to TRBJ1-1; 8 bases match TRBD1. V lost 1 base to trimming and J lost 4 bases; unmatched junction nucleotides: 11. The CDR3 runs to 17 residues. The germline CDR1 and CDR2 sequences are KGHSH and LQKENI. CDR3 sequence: CASSPRAGGQGGTEAFF. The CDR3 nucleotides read TGTGCCAGCTCACCACGGGCAGGGGGCCAAGGTGGCACTGAAGCTTTCTTT.